Presented here are 21 T cell receptor beta chains from one specimen sequenced in a study of blood T cells in healthy people across ages. A sample-barcoded 5' primer and a J-beta primer mix were used in a second PCR of about 6 to 11 cycles. In TCRdb, the 5' RACE reads were re-called with MiXCR into one record per CDR3 protein. In the table there are fewer than 2,000,000 distinct CDR3 sequences, roughly two fifths of which are singletons. The specimen was blood. These TCRs come from a human donor in good health.

The CDR3 nucleotides read TGTGCCAGCTCACTCACTAGCGGGGGTCGGGAAGATACGCAGTATTTT. Protein sequence: CASSLTSGGREDTQYF. The J gene is TRBJ2-3, the V gene TRBV18, with TRBD2 matching 11 bases. Germline loops: CDR1 KGHSH, CDR2 LQKENI. J lost 5 bases, V lost 4 bases, and 8 bases had no gene match. The CDR3 loop spans 16 amino acids.

This clonotype showed up just a few times. The V call is TRBV10-3, the J call TRBJ1-5; D possibly corresponds to TRBD1 (5 bases). Germline CDR1 and CDR2: ENHRY and SYGVKD. The CDR3 runs to 14 residues. Between the trimmed V and J ends, which lost 6 bases and 7 bases, there was a span of 16 bases. As DNA, the CDR3 is TGTGCCATCAGGGGGGATAAGGAGGACCAGCCCCAGCATTTT. Encoded protein: CAIRGDKEDQPQHF.

The chain's CDR3 is CSAISSGGETQYF. In nucleotides, the CDR3 is TGCAGTGCTATCTCTAGCGGGGGAGAGACCCAGTACTTC. The chain combines TRBV20-1 with TRBJ2-5; 10 bases are a match to TRBD2. Unmatched junction bases numbered 3, after V lost 4 bases and J lost 4 bases. CDR1 DFQATT and CDR2 SNEGSKA come from the germline V gene (reference sequence). The CDR3 is 13 residues long.

The gene calls are TRBV24-1 and TRBJ2-6; tentatively, D is TRBD2 (5 bases). The CDR3 has 17 residues. With 2 bases removed from V and 1 base from J, the gap between germline ends came to 11 bases. CDR1 and CDR2 from the germline V gene are KGHDR and SFDVKD. The CDR3 DNA reads as TGTGCCACCAGTGATTCGGGAAAAGGATCTGGGGCCAACGTCCTGACTTTC. This sequence encodes CATSDSGKGSGANVLTF.

This clonotype was recorded a few times. The chain employs TRBV29-1 and TRBJ2-3; D is ambiguous. V lost 8 bases to trimming and J lost 9 bases, with 27 bases between them. The CDR3 covers 15 residues. Germline V CDR1 and CDR2: SQVTM, ANQGSEA. This CDR3 is CSIRPPDRYLWTQYF. The DNA for the CDR3 is TGCAGCATCCGGCCCCCGGACCGGTATCTGTGGACGCAGTATTTT.

This CDR3 reads CASSHLSLASGEQYF. For the CDR3, the DNA is TGTGCCAGCAGCCATCTGAGTTTAGCGTCTGGCGAGCAGTACTTC. This chain joins TRBV3-1 and TRBJ2-4; tentatively, D is TRBD2 (5 bases). The last part of the DNA fits TRBJ2-7 better; the J call may be wrong. The CDR3 is 15 residues long. Germline assignment: CDR1 LGHDT and CDR2 YNNKEL (reference sequence).

CDR3 residues: CASSQASREETQYF. In DNA form, the CDR3 reads TGTGCCAGCAGCCAAGCTTCAAGAGAAGAGACCCAGTACTTC. The rearrangement joins TRBV3-1 to TRBJ2-5; D is unresolved. CDR1 and CDR2 from the germline V gene are LGHDT and YNNKEL (reference sequence). Between the trimmed V and J ends, which lost 1 base and 3 bases, there was a span of 9 bases. The CDR3 sequence is 14 residues long.

The chain links TRBV3-1 to TRBJ1-1; 7 bases fit TRBD1. Per germline, CDR1 LGHDT and CDR2 YNNKEL (reference sequence). With 4 bases clipped from V and 0 bases from J, the junction kept 8 bases outside the gene matches. The CDR3 loop spans 16 amino acids. The CDR3 coding sequence is TGTGCCAGCAGCCTACAGGGGAGTGGGATGAACACTGAAGCTTTCTTT. Its translation: CASSLQGSGMNTEAFF.

This clonotype occurred many times. The gene calls are TRBV3-1 and TRBJ2-7, with unresolved D. The CDR3 length is 13 residues. V dropped 1 base and J dropped 4 bases, with 8 bases sitting between them. Germline CDR1 is LGHDT and CDR2 is YNNKEL (reference sequence). CDR3 protein: CASSQGLRYEQYF. In DNA, the CDR3 is TGTGCCAGCAGCCAAGGTCTGAGATACGAGCAGTACTTC.

The chain joins TRBV20-1 to TRBJ2-3, with 7 bases that match TRBD1. With V trimmed by 6 bases and J by 2 bases, 11 bases remained unmatched. The length of the CDR3 is 15 residues. Germline CDR1 is DFQATT and CDR2 is SNEGSKA (reference sequence). Here the CDR3 reads CSAMVPGGYTDTQYF. DNA of the CDR3: TGCAGTGCAATGGTCCCAGGGGGATACACAGATACGCAGTATTTT.

V and J are TRBV7-2 and TRBJ2-7, with 11 bases that match TRBD1. With 4 bases clipped from V and 5 bases from J, the junction kept 7 bases outside the gene matches. Germline V gene lookup returns CDR1 SGHTA and CDR2 FQGNSA. The CDR3 consists of 15 residues. CDR3 amino acids: CASSSLGQGANEQYF. The CDR3 coding sequence is TGTGCCAGCAGCTCCTTAGGACAGGGGGCTAACGAGCAGTACTTC.

The chain is built from TRBV4-3 and TRBJ1-1; 7 bases align to TRBD1. Germline V gene sequence: CDR1 LGHNA, CDR2 YSLEER. V lost 0 bases, J lost 5 bases, and 3 bases stayed unmatched. The CDR3 has 14 residues. CDR3 DNA sequence: TGCGCCAGCAGCCAAGATTCGACAGGGACTGAAGCTTTCTTT. It encodes CASSQDSTGTEAFF.

The chain is built from TRBV2 and TRBJ1-5, with D unresolved. Trimming left V 1 base short and J 3 bases short, with 4 bases between. The CDR3 is made up of 13 amino acids. Germline V lookup: CDR1 SNHLY, CDR2 FYNNEI. The CDR3: CASSEEVNQPQHF. The CDR3 region has the DNA TGTGCCAGCAGTGAAGAGGTCAATCAGCCCCAGCATTTT.

There are a few counts of this clonotype. J is TRBJ2-7 and V is TRBV20-1, with unresolved D. This CDR3 is built from 13 residues. CDR1 is DFQATT, CDR2 SNEGSKA, per germline (reference sequence). V was trimmed by 3 bases and J by 6 bases, leaving 15 bases between them. This chain's CDR3 is CSASPHWTLEQYF. CDR3 DNA: TGCAGTGCTAGTCCCCATTGGACCCTCGAGCAGTACTTC.

The J gene is TRBJ1-1, the V gene TRBV15, with no clear D. V was pared by 2 bases and J by 2 bases, with 6 bases between. The CDR3 has 13 residues. From germline, CDR1 is LNHNV and CDR2 YYDKDF (reference sequence). The CDR3 loop is CATSRQTNTEAFF. DNA of the CDR3: TGTGCCACCAGCAGACAGACAAACACTGAAGCTTTCTTT.

This clonotype was seen repeatedly, ten times or more. CDR3 sequence reads: CASSSSGGETQYF. CDR3 DNA sequence: TGTGCCAGCAGCTCCAGCGGGGGTGAGACCCAGTACTTC. This chain uses TRBV7-2 with TRBJ2-5; TRBD2 agrees at 8 bases. From germline, CDR1 is SGHTA and CDR2 FQGNSA. The length of the CDR3 is 13 residues. The trim removed 4 bases at V and 5 bases at J, leaving 3 bases unmatched.

The chain carries TRBV5-6 and TRBJ2-1; D remains ambiguous. Germline CDR1 reads SGHDT; CDR2 reads YYEEEE. This CDR3 is built from 11 residues. The V gene lost 4 bases and the J gene lost 10 bases, with 9 bases spanning the gap. CDR3 residues: CASSVTREQFF. Written as DNA, the CDR3 is TGTGCCAGCAGCGTGACTCGGGAGCAGTTCTTC.

This clonotype was recorded a few times. V gene TRBV7-2 combines with J gene TRBJ2-6; D remains unclear. CDR3 length: 14 residues. The ends were cut back, 1 base at V and 3 bases at J, with 4 bases in the middle. CDR1 SGHTA and CDR2 FQGNSA come from the germline V gene. Here the CDR3 reads CASSLVIGANVLTF. The DNA of the CDR3 is TGTGCCAGCAGCTTAGTAATTGGGGCCAACGTCCTGACTTTC.

This clonotype was seen more than once but under ten times. DNA for the CDR3: TGTGCCAGCAGCTTACTGGGACTAGCTATCTATGAGCAGTTCTTC. Its protein product is CASSLLGLAIYEQFF. The genes are TRBV7-2 and TRBJ2-1; 9 bases fit TRBD2. Germline loops: CDR1 SGHTA, CDR2 FQGNSA. V lost 2 bases and J lost 8; bases outside the gene matches: 7. The CDR3 sequence is 15 residues long. Full variable domain (outside the CDR3, taken from reference TRBV7-2 and TRBJ2-1): GAGVSQSPSNKVTEKGKDVELRCDPISGHTALYWYRQSLGQGLEFLIYFQGNSAPDKSGLPSDRFSAERTGGSVSTLTIQRTQQEDSAVYLCASSLLGLAIYEQFFGPGTRLTVL.

This clonotype was counted many times. This rearrangement joins TRBV6-2 or TRBV6-3 to TRBJ1-6, with TRBD1 matching 7 bases. The V gene's germline CDR1 is MNHEY and CDR2 SVGEGT. This CDR3 has 17 amino acids. Trimming at V came to 2 bases and at J to 6 bases, leaving 10 bases not matched to a gene. This CDR3 reads CASSYAPGQRSNSPLHF. CDR3 sequence (DNA): TGTGCCAGCAGTTACGCTCCGGGACAGAGATCTAATTCACCCCTCCACTTT.

This clonotype was detected only a few times. The chain carries TRBV20-1 and TRBJ2-4, with TRBD1 identical over 8 bases. The CDR3 is 15 residues long. V was pared by 4 bases and J by 1 base, with 6 bases of the junction left unmatched. The germline V gene has CDR1 DFQATT and CDR2 SNEGSKA (reference sequence). Here the CDR3 reads CSAIYQGAAKNIQYF. CDR3 bases: TGCAGTGCTATTTACCAGGGGGCGGCCAAAAACATTCAGTACTTC.